The 29 T cell receptor beta chains below were found in one sample sequenced in a study of T cells expressing NK-cell markers. TCRdb derives one entry per CDR3 protein from the 5' RACE reads, leaving out DNA. Recorded for this sample: 500,000 or so distinct CDR3 sequences. The material sequenced was blood T cells: a sorted CD56 or NKG2C T cell subset, CD4+ or CD8+ T cells, or bulk PBMC T cells (not recorded which). The receptors derive from a man aged 18 to 35 in good health.

The rearrangement uses TRBV29-1 and TRBJ1-4; checking the TCRdb D call of TRBD1 is not possible without DNA. CDR3 size: 11 residues. CDR1 is SQVTM and CDR2 is ANQGSEA in the germline V gene. This chain's CDR3 is CSAPSGGKLFF.

The gene calls are TRBV4-3 and TRBJ2-7; TCRdb outputs TRBD1, but without DNA this stays unchecked. The CDR3 contains 14 residues. Per the germline V gene, CDR1 is LGHNA and CDR2 is YSLEER. Here the CDR3 reads CASSQGYGGGEQYF.

The J gene is TRBJ2-2, the V gene TRBV12-3 or TRBV12-4; TCRdb picks TRBD2, but there is no DNA to check that call. CDR3 length equals 14 residues. CDR3 region: CASIQTSGSGELFF.

The V gene is TRBV5-1, the J gene TRBJ2-1; checking the TCRdb D call of TRBD1 is not possible without DNA. This CDR3 has 16 amino acids. Germline V gene data show CDR1 as SGHRS and CDR2 as YFSETQ. The CDR3 sequence is CASSTQGGGIYNEQFF.

This rearrangement joins TRBV10-3 to TRBJ2-7; TCRdb indicates TRBD1, and absent DNA this call remains unverified. The CDR3 consists of 15 residues. Germline CDR1 reads ENHRY; CDR2 reads SYGVKD. The CDR3 sequence: CAISESSGGKYEQYF.

V usage is TRBV4-1 and J usage is TRBJ1-4; the D call of TRBD1 rests on TCRdb alone, since no DNA is present to check it. This CDR3 is 15 amino acids long. Germline V lookup: CDR1 MGHRA, CDR2 YSYEKL. CDR3 in amino acids: CASSQETGLYEKLFF.

V gene TRBV24-1 combines with J gene TRBJ2-7; the TCRdb call, TRBD1, lacks DNA for checking. The CDR3 is 13 amino acids. Germline CDR1 reads KGHDR; CDR2 reads SFDVKD. The CDR3 reads CATSDPRGGEQYF.

The rearrangement uses TRBV5-6 and TRBJ2-5; TCRdb indicates TRBD1, and absent DNA this call remains unverified. The V gene's germline CDR1 is SGHDT and CDR2 YYEEEE. The CDR3 runs 17 residues. The CDR3 sequence is CASSRSRTGAQKETQYF.

The J gene is TRBJ1-5, the V gene TRBV4-2. This CDR3 has 15 residues. The germline gives CDR1 LGHNA, CDR2 YNFKEQ. CDR3 protein: CASSQVGQFNQPQHF.

The genes are TRBV7-8 and TRBJ2-7; with no DNA, the TCRdb D assignment of TRBD2 cannot be verified. Germline CDR1 and CDR2: SGHVS and FQNEAQ. The CDR3 contains 14 residues. The CDR3 is CASSLELAGLEQYF.

This chain uses TRBV5-1 with TRBJ1-1; TCRdb lists TRBD1, though no DNA is available to test this call. The CDR3 loop spans 18 amino acids. Germline V lookup: CDR1 SGHRS, CDR2 YFSETQ. This CDR3 is CASSLGFLGQAMNTEAFF.

The chain joins TRBV7-9 to TRBJ2-3; TCRdb returns TRBD1, unconfirmable since there is no DNA. The germline V gene has CDR1 SEHNR and CDR2 FQNEAQ (reference sequence). This CDR3 spans 11 amino acids. The CDR3 protein is CACIGGATQYF.

V gene TRBV27 combines with J gene TRBJ2-3; TCRdb indicates TRBD2, and absent DNA this call remains unverified. The CDR3 consists of 16 residues. The germline CDR1 and CDR2 sequences are MNHEY and SMNVEV (reference sequence). CDR3: CASSLSQRELTDTQYF.

The J gene is TRBJ2-1, the V gene TRBV12-3 or TRBV12-4; there is no DNA to check the TCRdb D call of TRBD2. This CDR3 is built from 13 residues. The CDR3 spells CASSLLPRGEQFF.

The chain links TRBV7-8 to TRBJ2-2; TCRdb returns TRBD1, unconfirmable since there is no DNA. This CDR3 has 13 residues. CDR1 is SGHVS and CDR2 is FQNEAQ in the germline V gene. The CDR3 is CASSPQGFGELFF. Full variable domain (outside the CDR3, taken from reference TRBV7-8 and TRBJ2-2): GAGVSQSPRYKVAKRGQDVALRCDPISGHVSLFWYQQALGQGPEFLTYFQNEAQLDKSGLPSDRFFAERPEGSVSTLKIQRTQQEDSAVYLCASSPQGFGELFFGEGSRLTVL.

The rearrangement links TRBV20-1 to TRBJ2-5; TCRdb's assignment of TRBD2 cannot be checked, as there is no DNA. The CDR3 is 16 residues long. CDR1 is DFQATT, CDR2 SNEGSKA, per germline (reference sequence). The CDR3 loop is CSATGTLRGRGETQYF.

The chain joins TRBV3-1 to TRBJ2-5; TCRdb names TRBD2, which stays unverified in the absence of DNA. The CDR3 sequence is 17 residues long. CDR1 is LGHDT and CDR2 is YNNKEL in the germline V gene (reference sequence). The CDR3 region is CASSQVGFGGPGETQYF.

J is TRBJ2-5 and V is TRBV20-1; TCRdb lists TRBD2, though no DNA is available to test this call. This CDR3 contains 15 residues. CDR1 and CDR2 (germline): DFQATT, SNEGSKA (reference sequence). The CDR3 loop is CSARKTSGSLKTQYF.

The chain is built from TRBV25-1 and TRBJ1-2; the TCRdb D gene call, TRBD1, has no DNA to confirm it. CDR1 MGHDK and CDR2 SYGVNS come from the germline V gene. CDR3 length: 14 residues. CDR3 region: CASTLGEPPYGYTF.

The chain has TRBV28 and TRBJ2-5; TCRdb outputs TRBD2, but without DNA this stays unchecked. The CDR3 is made up of 16 amino acids. Germline-derived CDR1 and CDR2 are MDHEN and SYDVKM. The CDR3 reads CASWGLAESSGETQYF.

The chain links TRBV25-1 to TRBJ2-5; absent DNA, TCRdb's TRBD2 call cannot be checked. The germline gives CDR1 MGHDK, CDR2 SYGVNS. CDR3 length: 15 residues. This CDR3 reads CASSDLAGAQETQYF. The variable domain in full, completed from reference TRBV25-1 and TRBJ2-5, reads EADIYQTPRYLVIGTGKKITLECSQTMGHDKMYWYQQDPGMELHLIHYSYGVNSTEKGDLSSESTVSRIRTEHFPLTLESARPSHTSQYLCASSDLAGAQETQYFGPGTRLLVL.

The chain combines TRBV7-2 with TRBJ2-7. The length of the CDR3 is 14 residues. Germline assignment: CDR1 SGHTA and CDR2 FQGNSA. CDR3 loop: CASSLGSGIHEQYF.

This chain connects TRBV5-1 to TRBJ2-1; the D call of TRBD2 rests on TCRdb alone, since no DNA is present to check it. Germline V gives CDR1 SGHRS, CDR2 YFSETQ. CDR3 size: 16 residues. CDR3 amino acids: CASSLGGGLADNEQFF.

This rearrangement joins TRBV29-1 to TRBJ2-1; TCRdb reports TRBD1, a call that lacks DNA to check it against. The V gene's germline CDR1 is SQVTM and CDR2 ANQGSEA. The CDR3 sequence is 14 residues long. This chain's CDR3 is CSVIGAVGFSEQFF.

The rearrangement links TRBV7-9 to TRBJ2-1; TCRdb names TRBD1, which stays unverified in the absence of DNA. The CDR3 totals 16 residues. From germline, CDR1 is SEHNR and CDR2 FQNEAQ (reference sequence). CDR3 residues: CASRAKQAPGSNEQFF.

The rearrangement links TRBV11-2 to TRBJ2-4; TCRdb's D call, TRBD2, is unchecked because there is no DNA. CDR1 and CDR2 from the germline V gene are SGHAT and FQNNGV. There are 16 residues in the CDR3. This chain's CDR3 is CASSPSLAGTLNIQYF.

This chain joins TRBV29-1 and TRBJ1-2; TCRdb gives TRBD1 as the D gene, but with no DNA this cannot be confirmed. This CDR3 spans 15 amino acids. CDR1 and CDR2 from the germline V gene are SQVTM and ANQGSEA. CDR3 amino acids: CSVALGQGLNYGYTF.

V is TRBV30 and J is TRBJ1-1; TCRdb's D call of TRBD1 is untestable without DNA. The CDR3 spans 15 residues. Germline V CDR1 and CDR2: GTSNPN, SVGIG (reference sequence). CDR3 sequence reads: CAWGGRQQSGTEAFF.

V and J are TRBV5-1 and TRBJ2-3. Per germline, CDR1 SGHRS and CDR2 YFSETQ. CDR3 length equals 11 residues. The CDR3 loop reads CASTSTDTQYF.